The 10 T cell receptor beta chains in this list originate from one sample, sequenced in a study of blood T cell repertoires in COVID-19. TCRdb keeps only in-frame clones here, not all; method: immunoSEQ multiplex PCR. The sample holds just under 95,000 clones; under 90% are singletons and the top ten take around 20%. The specimen sequenced was peripheral blood. The receptor set was obtained from a human donor in a cohort sampled during active COVID-19.

In this sample, this clone turned up a few times. This chain connects TRBV10-3 to TRBJ2-3; D might be TRBD2 (5 bases). Germline V gene data show CDR1 as ENHRY and CDR2 as SYGVKD. Deletions cut 4 bases from V and 0 bases from J, with 14 bases between. This CDR3 contains 16 residues. The CDR3 nucleotides read TGTGCCATCAGTGGGTCCGGGCTAGCAAGCACAGATACGCAGTATTTT. This gives the protein CAISGSGLASTDTQYF.

This chain uses TRBV7-9 with TRBJ2-2; D is perhaps TRBD2 (6 bases). The ends were cut back, 1 base at V and 6 bases at J, with 9 bases in the middle. CDR1 is SEHNR and CDR2 is FQNEAQ in the germline V gene (reference sequence). The CDR3 sequence is 14 residues long. CDR3 nucleotides: TGTGCCAGCAGCTTAGGCGGGGTTCCCGGGGAGCTGTTTTTT. As protein: CASSLGGVPGELFF.

The chain links TRBV6-5 to TRBJ2-7; 9 nucleotides agree with TRBD1. This CDR3 region has 13 residues. Germline V gives CDR1 MNHEY, CDR2 SVGAGI. Trimming took 8 bases from V and 5 from J; bases not matched to a gene: 7. CDR3 in amino acids: CASPGQGLNEQYF. CDR3 coding DNA: TGTGCCAGCCCGGGACAGGGTTTAAACGAGCAGTACTTC.

The genes are TRBV10-3 and TRBJ1-3; 7 positions match TRBD1. The CDR3 sequence is 14 residues long. Germline-derived CDR1 and CDR2 are ENHRY and SYGVKD. V was pared by 5 bases and J by 4 bases, with 5 bases of the junction left unmatched. In DNA, the CDR3 is TGTGCCATCAGTCCCGCAGGGGGGGGAAACACCATATATTTT. Translating it yields CAISPAGGGNTIYF.

This clone was seen a handful of times. The chain is built from TRBV2 and TRBJ2-7; 7 bases map to TRBD2. The CDR3 extends over 13 amino acids. V shed 5 bases, J shed 7 bases, and the junction held 8 bases outside the gene matches. Germline-derived CDR1 and CDR2 are SNHLY and FYNNEI. CDR3 protein: CASSPRALAEQYF. DNA of the CDR3: TGTGCCAGCAGTCCCAGGGCACTAGCGGAGCAGTACTTC. Together with reference TRBV2 and TRBJ2-7, the CDR3 gives the full variable domain: EPEVTQTPSHQVTQMGQEVILRCVPISNHLYFYWYRQILGQKVEFLVSFYNNEISEKSEIFDDQFSVERPDGSNFTLKIRSTKLEDSAMYFCASSPRALAEQYFGPGTRLTVT.

Of note for this clone: This same CDR3 is encoded by further DNA sequences in the sample. The CDR3 nucleotides read TGCAGCGTTGGAGGGACAGAGGCCTACGAGCAGTACTTC. The encoded protein is CSVGGTEAYEQYF. V usage is TRBV29-1 and J usage is TRBJ2-7, with 7 bases aligning to TRBD1. Germline V gene data show CDR1 as SQVTM and CDR2 as ANQGSEA. The V and J ends lost 4 bases and 2 bases, in that order; junction bases with no gene match: 5. The CDR3 loop spans 13 amino acids.

V and J are TRBV10-3 and TRBJ2-1; TRBD2 matches 8 bases. Trimming at V came to 0 bases and at J to 5 bases, leaving 9 bases not matched to a gene. This CDR3 is 17 amino acids long. The germline V gene encodes CDR1 ENHRY and CDR2 SYGVKD. Here the CDR3 DNA reads TGTGCCATCAGTGAGTCGAGTATGTCAGCGGGGGACAATGAGCAGTTCTTC. Protein: CAISESSMSAGDNEQFF.

The CDR3 reads CASSPPMRPQETQYF. Written as DNA, the CDR3 is TGTGCCAGCTCACCACCGATGAGGCCACAAGAGACCCAGTACTTC. This chain connects TRBV18 to TRBJ2-5; no definite D call. Germline V gives CDR1 KGHSH, CDR2 LQKENI. The CDR3 spans 15 residues. With 0 bases removed from V and 2 bases from J, the gap between germline ends came to 10 bases.

The CDR3 region has the DNA TGTGCCAGCAGTTGGGAGGGAGGCTACGAGCAGTACTTC. Encoded protein: CASSWEGGYEQYF. The chain employs TRBV6-4 and TRBJ2-7; TRBD2 aligns across 7 bases. V lost 5 bases and J lost 3; bases outside the gene matches: 4. The CDR3 has 13 amino acids. CDR1 is MRHNA, CDR2 SNTAGT, per germline.

For the CDR3, the DNA is TGTGCCAGCAGCCCGGGACAGTATTATGGCTACACCTTC. Translation: CASSPGQYYGYTF. The rearrangement uses TRBV6-2 or TRBV6-3 and TRBJ1-2; 7 bases are a match to TRBD1. The CDR3 is 13 amino acids. Germline trimming cut 6 bases from V and 5 bases from J; bases unmatched to any gene: 6. CDR1 and CDR2 (germline): MNHEY, SVGEGT.